The subject of this entry is one T cell receptor (beta chain). As to treatment: preoperative locoregional IRX-2 cytokine immunotherapy. This phase Ib study tested locoregional IRX-2 cytokine immunotherapy given before surgery. This table comes from immunoSEQ multiplex PCR, and its TCRdb copy is limited to in-frame clones, with some not included. The sample has tens of thousands of clones; roughly 80% are singletons. The CDR3 contains 13 residues. CDR1 and CDR2 from the germline V gene are SQVTM and ANQGSEA. V shed 3 bases and J 5 bases; nucleotides not matched to a gene: 5. This record belongs to a study of preoperative IRX-2 immunotherapy in early breast cancer.

This clonotype originated in a human donor with breast cancer. The rearrangement uses TRBV29-1 and TRBJ2-5; 8 nucleotides agree with TRBD2. The material sequenced was lymph node tissue, taken after IRX-2 immunotherapy. CDR3 residues: CSVEAGGRETQYF. CDR3 nucleotide sequence: TGCAGCGTTGAGGCGGGGGGCCGGGAGACCCAGTACTTC.